This record concerns one TCR beta chain sequence. The sample belongs to a study of T cell changes during pregnancy in multiple sclerosis. Profiled with immunoSEQ multiplex PCR; TCRdb holds only in-frame clones, not every one. The sample has some 46,000 clones; 80% to 95% are singletons. Sample: CD4+ T cells from peripheral blood mononuclear cells, taken after pregnancy. The TCR originated in a female donor with multiple sclerosis, enrolled in a pregnancy study.

In DNA form, the CDR3 reads TGTGCCAGCAGCTTACGTAGCAATCAGCCCCAGCATTTT. This translates into CASSLRSNQPQHF. The V gene is TRBV7-2, the J gene TRBJ1-5; D call uncertain. V lost 2 bases, J lost 0 bases, and 2 bases lay in between. The CDR3 loop spans 13 amino acids. Germline V gives CDR1 SGHTA, CDR2 FQGNSA.